The 28 T cell receptor beta chains in this list originate from one sample, sequenced in a study of blood T cell repertoires in COVID-19 (dated by TCRdb to the early 2020s). The library was built by means of the immunoSEQ multiplex PCR assay. In its TCRdb copy, this immuneACCESS table keeps in-frame sequences only and misses some clones. Where compared with another copy, unresolved V genes explain less than half of these, and the others have no known cause. The table for this sample lists about 210,000 clones; 80% to 85% of them were counted only once. Roughly a tenth of the sample is in the top ten clones. The sequenced sample was peripheral blood. These receptor sequences come from a woman aged 80 or over with COVID-19, enrolled during active disease.

This chain uses TRBV4-3 with TRBJ2-7; no definite D call. The germline V gene has CDR1 LGHNA and CDR2 YSLEER. CDR3 length: 15 amino acids. V was shortened by 1 base and J by 2 bases, with 12 bases between the two germline ends. CDR3 amino acids: CASSQAPGGTYEQYF. Written as DNA, the CDR3 is TGCGCCAGCAGCCAAGCTCCCGGCGGAACCTACGAGCAGTACTTC.

This clone was counted a few times. The chain employs TRBV7-2 and TRBJ1-1; possibly TRBD1 for D (6 bases). Germline V CDR1 and CDR2: SGHTA, FQGNSA. The CDR3 extends over 14 amino acids. V lost 8 bases and J 4 bases, leaving 17 bases between the germline ends. The CDR3 DNA is TGTGCCAGCGGTAGGGGAGGGGGGAGCACTGAAGCTTTCTTT. It yields the protein CASGRGGGSTEAFF.

The chain links TRBV3-1 (or the pseudogene TRBV3-2) to TRBJ1-2; D call uncertain. The CDR3 is made up of 13 amino acids. CDR1 is LGHDT and CDR2 is YNNKEL in the germline V gene (reference sequence). Trimming took 1 base from V and 7 from J, leaving 10 bases between them. The CDR3 DNA is TGTGCCAGCAGCCAAGCTGTCACCGGTGGCTACACCTTC. It codes for CASSQAVTGGYTF.

This chain uses TRBV19 with TRBJ1-6; TRBD1 matches at 7 bases. Germline V gives CDR1 LNHDA, CDR2 SQIVND (reference sequence). V trimming: 5 bases; J trimming: 2 bases; junction bases outside the gene matches: 0. The CDR3 is 14 amino acids. DNA of the CDR3: TGTGCCAGTAGTCAGGGGGCCTATAATTCACCCCTCCACTTT. Its translation is CASSQGAYNSPLHF.

The rearrangement links TRBV7-9 to TRBJ2-2; 9 bases are shared with TRBD2. CDR3 size: 15 residues. From germline, CDR1 is SEHNR and CDR2 FQNEAQ (reference sequence). Trimming at V came to 3 bases and at J to 4 bases, leaving 3 bases not matched to a gene. DNA for the CDR3: TGTGCCAGCAGCTTTGGCGGGGGGGCCACCGGGGAGCTGTTTTTT. This translates into CASSFGGGATGELFF.

The gene calls are TRBV29-1 and TRBJ1-1, with TRBD1 matching 9 bases. The CDR3 has 13 residues. Germline values: CDR1 SQVTM, CDR2 ANQGSEA. The V segment lost 1 base and the J segment 4 bases; nucleotides outside the gene matches: 1. In DNA form, the CDR3 reads TGCAGCGTTGAAGGGACAGGGGCCACTGAAGCTTTCTTT. It yields the protein CSVEGTGATEAFF.

The chain is built from TRBV2 and TRBJ2-6; possibly TRBD1 for D (5 bases). This CDR3 has 16 residues. Germline V gives CDR1 SNHLY, CDR2 FYNNEI. V was trimmed by 8 bases and J by 2 bases, leaving 16 bases between them. The DNA for the CDR3 is TGTGCCAGCCTAATCTCTCTGACAGCTGGGGCCAACGTCCTGACTTTC. This sequence encodes CASLISLTAGANVLTF.

The V gene is TRBV28, the J gene TRBJ1-2; 7 nucleotides agree with TRBD1. J was trimmed by 2 bases and V by 2 bases; bases with no gene match: 5. In germline, CDR1 is MDHEN, CDR2 SYDVKM. CDR3 length: 15 residues. CDR3: CASSLIQGHNYGYTF. Here the CDR3 DNA reads TGTGCCAGCAGTTTAATACAGGGGCACAACTATGGCTACACCTTC.

The chain uses TRBV30 and TRBJ2-7; 7 bases match TRBD1. With 1 base clipped from V and 1 base from J, the junction kept 7 bases outside the gene matches. CDR3 length equals 15 residues. Germline-derived CDR1 and CDR2 are GTSNPN and SVGIG (reference sequence). Written as DNA, the CDR3 is TGTGCCTGGAGTGGCGGCAGGGGGAATTCCTACGAGCAGTACTTC. Translation: CAWSGGRGNSYEQYF.

This clone was counted between two and nine times. J is TRBJ2-3 and V is TRBV5-4; possibly TRBD2 for D (5 bases). Germline CDR1 and CDR2: SGHNT and YYREEE (reference sequence). This CDR3 spans 15 amino acids. V lost 5 bases, J lost 2 bases, and 15 bases lay in between. The CDR3 reads CASSPGWPYTDTQYF. The CDR3 DNA sequence: TGTGCCAGCAGTCCGGGGTGGCCCTACACAGATACGCAGTATTTT.

This clone showed up just once. The rearrangement joins TRBV28 to TRBJ1-1, with D possibly TRBD1 on 5 matching bases. The germline gives CDR1 MDHEN, CDR2 SYDVKM. The CDR3 is made up of 15 amino acids. Trimming pared 7 bases from V and 0 bases from J, leaving 15 bases between. Here the CDR3 reads CASTNGGGLNTEAFF. In nucleotides, the CDR3 is TGTGCCAGCACCAATGGGGGGGGGTTGAACACTGAAGCTTTCTTT.

This clone was found a few times. The chain links TRBV10-1 to TRBJ1-2; TRBD1 matches 7 bases. J gave up 4 bases and V 5 bases, and 4 bases lay outside the gene matches. In germline, CDR1 is WNHNN, CDR2 SYGVQD (reference sequence). The CDR3 sequence is 13 residues long. The CDR3 DNA sequence: TGCGCCAGCAGTTCACAGGGGCCCTATGGCTACACCTTC. This encodes CASSSQGPYGYTF.

The J gene is TRBJ2-7, the V gene TRBV6-5; maybe TRBD1 (6 bases). From germline, CDR1 is MNHEY and CDR2 SVGAGI. Trimming took 7 bases from V and 2 from J, leaving 12 bases between them. CDR3 length equals 13 residues. In DNA form, the CDR3 reads TGTGCCAGCACGGCCAGGGGCCCCTACGAGCAGTACTTC. Its protein product is CASTARGPYEQYF.

Details on this clone: A read error may produce the germline difference seen at one junction end. The J gene is TRBJ2-2, the V gene TRBV11-2, with 8 bases fitting TRBD1. The CDR3 sequence is 14 residues long. Germline V gene data show CDR1 as SGHAT and CDR2 as FQNNGV. The CDR3 DNA reads as TGTGCCAGCAGCCTAGACAGGGGCACCGGGGAGCTGTTTTTT. This gives the protein CASSLDRGTGELFF.

This clone was observed a few times. Other DNA sequences of this sample code for an identical CDR3. J is TRBJ1-5 and V is TRBV3-1 (or the pseudogene TRBV3-2), with a possible D match to TRBD1 (5 bases). This CDR3 contains 13 residues. Trimming took off 0 bases at V and 5 bases at J, with 5 bases between the two ends. The germline V gene has CDR1 LGHDT and CDR2 YNNKEL (reference sequence). CDR3 amino acids: CASSQDRDQPQHF. CDR3 DNA sequence: TGTGCCAGCAGCCAAGACAGGGATCAGCCCCAGCATTTT.

The V gene is TRBV5-3, the J gene TRBJ2-2; TRBD2 aligns across 11 bases. TRBV5-3 is an ORF; its function is uncertain. The CDR3 extends over 16 amino acids. V lost 3 bases to trimming and J lost 5 bases; unmatched junction nucleotides: 6. CDR3 coding DNA: TGTGCCAGAAGCTCTCTTAGCGGGGGGGAAACCGGGGAGCTGTTTTTT. It encodes CARSSLSGGETGELFF.

The rearrangement links TRBV19 to TRBJ2-7; 7 bases map to TRBD1. J gave up 2 bases and V 4 bases, and 5 bases lay outside the gene matches. The CDR3 has 14 amino acids. CDR1 is LNHDA, CDR2 SQIVND, per germline (reference sequence). The CDR3 bases are TGTGCCAGTAGTAACGGTCAGGGGGCCTACGAGCAGTACTTC. It codes for CASSNGQGAYEQYF. Full variable domain (remainder filled in from reference TRBV19 and TRBJ2-7): DGGITQSPKYLFRKEGQNVTLSCEQNLNHDAMYWYRQDPGQGLRLIYYSQIVNDFQKGDIAEGYSVSREKKESFPLTVTSAQKNPTAFYLCASSNGQGAYEQYFGPGTRLTVT.

This clone was picked up many times. The chain links TRBV7-9 to TRBJ2-3; 9 bases are a match to TRBD2. This CDR3 has 15 amino acids. The ends lost 3 bases at V and 6 bases at J; junction bases unmatched: 7. Germline-derived CDR1 and CDR2 are SEHNR and FQNEAQ (reference sequence). This CDR3 reads CASSFAGGSIDTQYF. The CDR3 nucleotides read TGTGCCAGCAGCTTCGCGGGGGGGAGCATTGATACGCAGTATTTT.

The CDR3 reads CASSQVGSGTEAFF. CDR3 nucleotide sequence: TGTGCCAGCAGCCAAGTAGGATCCGGGACTGAAGCTTTCTTT. V gene TRBV14 combines with J gene TRBJ1-1; D remains unclear. Trimming left V 1 base short and J 5 bases short, with 11 bases between. The CDR3 spans 14 residues. Germline CDR1 reads SGHDN; CDR2 reads FVKESK.

The chain links TRBV28 to TRBJ1-2; D possibly corresponds to TRBD1 (5 bases). Per the germline V gene, CDR1 is MDHEN and CDR2 is SYDVKM. The CDR3 consists of 16 residues. Trimming left V 0 bases short and J 1 base short, with 12 bases between. The CDR3 sequence: CASSLWPGDGNYGYTF. The CDR3 coding sequence is TGTGCCAGCAGTTTATGGCCGGGGGACGGTAACTATGGCTACACCTTC.

V usage is TRBV4-2 and J usage is TRBJ1-6, with D perhaps matching TRBD1 (6 bases). The CDR3 contains 15 residues. Trimming removed 1 base from V and 9 bases from J, with 13 bases in between. In germline, CDR1 is LGHNA, CDR2 YNFKEQ. The CDR3 coding sequence is TGTGCCAGCAGCCAAGCTGGGACATCGGGTTCACCCCTCCACTTT. This codes for CASSQAGTSGSPLHF.

The rearrangement links TRBV7-2 to TRBJ2-3, with D possibly being TRBD2 (6 bases). The V end was cut by 5 bases, the J end by 11 bases, with 23 bases between. The germline gives CDR1 SGHTA, CDR2 FQGNSA. This CDR3 is built from 15 residues. Here the CDR3 DNA reads TGTGCCAGCAGCCGTCAGACTAGTTTGGCTTCTGGGCAGTATTTT. Translation: CASSRQTSLASGQYF.

The chain employs TRBV2 and TRBJ2-7, with D perhaps matching TRBD1 (6 bases). The CDR3 is 13 residues long. In germline, CDR1 is SNHLY, CDR2 FYNNEI. Trimming left V 7 bases short and J 6 bases short, with 16 bases between. The CDR3 here is CASTRGQYREQYF. CDR3 coding DNA: TGTGCCAGCACCCGAGGACAGTATCGCGAGCAGTACTTC.

This chain joins TRBV6-6 and TRBJ2-7; 9 bases fit TRBD1. The V segment lost 6 bases and the J segment 2 bases; nucleotides outside the gene matches: 5. This CDR3 is 14 amino acids long. Germline loops: CDR1 MNHNY, CDR2 SVGAGI (reference sequence). In DNA, the CDR3 is TGTGCCAGCAGGGAACAGGGGGCTACCTACGAGCAGTACGTC. Its protein product is CASREQGATYEQYV.

The V call is TRBV28, the J call TRBJ2-7; D possibly corresponds to TRBD1 (5 bases). The V and J ends lost 2 bases and 3 bases respectively, with 20 bases between them. Looked up from germline, CDR1 is MDHEN and CDR2 is SYDVKM. CDR3 length: 17 amino acids. CDR3 region: CASSLPRTSGRVYEQYF. The CDR3 DNA follows: TGTGCCAGCAGTTTACCTCGGACATCCGGCAGGGTCTACGAGCAGTACTTC.

V usage is TRBV5-1 and J usage is TRBJ2-7; 8 positions agree with TRBD1. V was pared by 0 bases and J by 6 bases, with 8 bases of the junction left unmatched. Germline V gives CDR1 SGHRS, CDR2 YFSETQ. The CDR3 has 15 amino acids. CDR3 DNA: TGCGCCAGCAGCTTGGTTTCAGGGGGCCTCTCCGAGCAGTACTTC. Residues: CASSLVSGGLSEQYF.

The table lists this clone with a count of one. The chain employs TRBV7-7 and TRBJ2-1, with TRBD1 as a possible D gene (6 bases). CDR1 SSHAT and CDR2 FNYEAQ come from the germline V gene (reference sequence). The CDR3 has 14 amino acids. The V gene lost 3 bases and the J gene lost 7 bases, with 13 bases spanning the gap. CDR3 bases: TGTGCCAGCAGCTTGTCGGCAGGGGCGAATGAGCAGTTCTTC. It yields the protein CASSLSAGANEQFF.

This rearrangement joins TRBV6-5 to TRBJ1-2; D is possibly TRBD1 (6 bases). The CDR3 is made up of 15 amino acids. V lost 0 bases and J 2 bases, leaving 10 bases between the germline ends. Looked up from germline, CDR1 is MNHEY and CDR2 is SVGAGI. This chain's CDR3 is CASSYSSTGNYGYTF. The CDR3 bases are TGTGCCAGCAGTTACTCGAGTACAGGGAACTATGGCTACACCTTC.